These T cell receptor beta chains were read from a single sample in a study of neurological immune-mediated disorders. TCRdb re-called the 5' RACE reads with MiXCR, one entry per CDR3 protein. This sample yields tens of thousands of distinct CDR3 sequences, of which about 9.4% are seen a single time; approximately 7% belongs to the top ten. Sequenced: PBMCs. The receptor source for this set is a woman aged 25 to 39 with HTLV-1-associated myelopathy (HAM/TSP). Each CDR3 is given with its conserved first and last residue. D genes are given only for firm matches. Expanded clones get a size class; other rows say once, few or many, or leave the size out.

CDR3 protein	CDR3 DNA	D gene	J gene	clone size	V gene
CAISPQVLANEQFF	TGTGCCATCAGCCCCCAGGTGCTAGCCAATGAGCAGTTCTTC	NA	TRBJ2-1	many	TRBV10-3
CASSLYSGGYTDTQYF	TGTGCCAGCAGCTTGTATAGCGGGGGGTACACAGATACGCAGTATTTT	TRBD2	TRBJ2-3	many	TRBV7-2
CASSRTGTIVSTDTQYF	TGTGCCAGCAGCCGAACCGGGACTATCGTCAGCACAGATACGCAGTATTTT	TRBD2	TRBJ2-3	once	TRBV3-1
CASSSRALTDTQYF	TGTGCCAGCAGCTCCAGGGCCCTCACAGATACGCAGTATTTT	NA	TRBJ2-3	many	TRBV7-9
CASSLGTGGIGTEQFF	TGTGCCAGCAGCTTAGGGACAGGGGGCATCGGGACTGAGCAGTTCTTC	TRBD1	TRBJ2-1	few	TRBV7-6
CASAPSGGQGAGELFF	TGTGCCAGCGCTCCCAGTGGGGGGCAGGGTGCCGGGGAGCTGTTTTTT	NA	TRBJ2-2	many	TRBV9
CSAKQGNQPQHF	TGCAGTGCTAAACAGGGGAATCAGCCCCAGCATTTT	TRBD1	TRBJ1-5	many	TRBV20-1
CASSPATGGGNGYTF	TGCGCCAGCAGCCCAGCCACAGGGGGCGGTAATGGCTACACCTTC	TRBD1	TRBJ1-2	many	TRBV5-1
CSARKPGLAGSAAKNIQYF	TGCAGTGCTAGAAAACCGGGACTAGCGGGCTCGGCAGCCAAAAACATTCAGTACTTC	TRBD2	TRBJ2-4	many	TRBV20-1
CASSSSGGSYEQYF	TGCGCCAGCAGCTCGAGCGGGGGTTCCTACGAGCAGTACTTC	TRBD2	TRBJ2-7	many	TRBV5-1
CASRGASGEQFF	TGTGCCAGCAGGGGGGCTAGCGGCGAGCAGTTCTTC	NA	TRBJ2-1	many	TRBV12-3/TRBV12-4
CASSGDSHNYGYTF	TGTGCCAGCAGCGGGGACAGCCATAACTATGGCTACACCTTC	TRBD1	TRBJ1-2	many	TRBV7-9
CASSFSGQNSPLHF	TGTGCCAGCAGCTTCTCCGGACAAAATTCACCCCTCCACTTT	NA	TRBJ1-6	medium-sized	TRBV7-9
CATSRGRLAGGNSYTQYF	TGTGCCACCAGCAGGGGTAGACTAGCGGGGGGGAACTCGTATACGCAGTATTTT	TRBD2	TRBJ2-3	many	TRBV15
CASSQFFGLASHTQYF	TGTGCCAGCAGTCAATTTTTTGGACTAGCGTCCCATACGCAGTATTTT	TRBD2	TRBJ2-3	many	TRBV3-1
CSPGQETQYF	TGCAGCCCGGGGCAAGAGACCCAGTACTTC	NA	TRBJ2-5	many	TRBV20-1
CASRGQGVDGYTF	TGTGCCAGCAGGGGACAGGGGGTAGATGGCTACACCTTC	TRBD1	TRBJ1-2	NA	TRBV6-1
CASSLGRVSGNTIYF	TGTGCCAGCTCATTAGGAAGGGTCTCCGGAAACACCATATATTTT	NA	TRBJ1-3	many	TRBV18
CSARTGVSYNEQFF	TGCAGTGCTAGAACGGGGGTTTCCTACAATGAGCAGTTCTTC	NA	TRBJ2-1	many	TRBV20-1
CASSSSGSYEQYF	TGTGCCAGCTCTTCTAGCGGCTCCTACGAGCAGTACTTC	TRBD2	TRBJ2-7	many	TRBV18
CATSRGSLGMYEQYF	TGTGCCACCAGCAGAGGATCCTTGGGAATGTACGAGCAGTACTTC	NA	TRBJ2-7	many	TRBV15
CSARRTGGYEQFF	TGCAGTGCTAGAAGGACAGGGGGCTATGAGCAGTTCTTC	TRBD1	TRBJ2-1	many	TRBV20-1
CASSPTGGPYNEQFF	TGTGCCAGCAGTCCAACGGGGGGACCCTACAATGAGCAGTTCTTC	TRBD2	TRBJ2-1	many	TRBV12-3/TRBV12-4
CASSLGGTGLYEQYF	TGCGCCAGCAGCTTGGGAGGGACAGGGCTATACGAGCAGTACTTC	TRBD1	TRBJ2-7	many	TRBV5-1
CSASKTGYLNTEAFF	TGCAGTGCTAGTAAGACAGGGTACCTTAACACTGAAGCTTTCTTT	TRBD1	TRBJ1-1	many	TRBV20-1
CAIRGQGNEQFF	TGTGCCATCAGGGGACAGGGAAATGAGCAGTTCTTC	TRBD1	TRBJ2-1	many	TRBV10-3
CASSLVNTGGLEEQYF	TGTGCCAGCAGCTTAGTCAATACGGGGGGCCTGGAGGAGCAGTACTTC	NA	TRBJ2-7	many	TRBV7-2
CSAISRGGEDTQYF	TGCAGTGCTATTTCGCGGGGGGGCGAAGATACGCAGTATTTT	TRBD2	TRBJ2-3	many	TRBV20-1
CATAAVWTSGGASRETQYF	TGTGCCACCGCTGCTGTGTGGACTAGCGGGGGGGCGAGTAGAGAGACCCAGTACTTC	TRBD2	TRBJ2-5	many	TRBV24-1
CSASPPQGTGELFF	TGCAGTGCTAGTCCTCCACAGGGTACCGGGGAGCTGTTTTTT	NA	TRBJ2-2	NA	TRBV20-1
CASSEWTSGGHQETQYF	TGTGCCAGCAGTGAGTGGACTAGCGGGGGCCACCAAGAGACCCAGTACTTC	TRBD2	TRBJ2-5	few	TRBV2
CASSPGAGGYEQYF	TGCGCCAGCAGCCCTGGCGCGGGGGGGTACGAGCAGTACTTC	TRBD2	TRBJ2-7	many	TRBV5-1
CASSPTAGSYEQYF	TGCGCCAGCAGTCCGACAGCAGGCTCCTACGAGCAGTACTTC	NA	TRBJ2-7	many	TRBV5-1
CSVALGLAGTHSTDTQYF	TGCAGTGTTGCCCTGGGACTAGCGGGGACCCATAGCACAGATACGCAGTATTTT	TRBD2	TRBJ2-3	many	TRBV20-1
CAWRLGRAGGYTF	TGTGCCTGGAGACTCGGACGGGCGGGCGGCTACACCTTC	NA	TRBJ1-2	NA	TRBV30
CARSGLAGNTGELFF	TGTGCCCGTTCGGGACTAGCAGGGAACACCGGGGAGCTGTTTTTT	TRBD2	TRBJ2-2	many	TRBV30
CASSFGNQGTEAFF	TGTGCCAGCAGCTTTGGGAATCAGGGGACTGAAGCTTTCTTT	NA	TRBJ1-1	NA	TRBV7-9
CSAISPAPDTQYF	TGCAGTGCTATTAGTCCCGCCCCGGATACGCAGTATTTT	NA	TRBJ2-3	many	TRBV20-1
CARDDLGRLPANYGYTF	TGTGCCAGAGACGATCTGGGCCGACTCCCAGCTAACTATGGCTACACCTTC	NA	TRBJ1-2	medium-sized	TRBV7-9
CASSPIGMGQGLSSSYTF	TGCGCCAGCAGCCCGATTGGAATGGGACAGGGTCTTTCGAGTAGCTACACCTTC	TRBD1	TRBJ1-2	many	TRBV5-1
CDSSFYICSARGGVGTDTQYF	NA	NA	TRBJ2-3	NA	TRBV7-8
CAAGTGGELFF	TGTGCCGCCGGGACTGGTGGGGAGCTGTTTTTT	NA	TRBJ2-2	medium-sized	TRBV24-1
CASSLGGRDYNSPLHF	TGTGCCAGCAGCTTAGGTGGCAGAGATTATAATTCACCCCTCCACTTT	NA	TRBJ1-6	many	TRBV13
CSAWERGAYNEQFF	TGCAGTGCCTGGGAGCGGGGGGCCTACAATGAGCAGTTCTTC	TRBD2	TRBJ2-1	many	TRBV20-1
CASSLGSIWGHQPQHF	TGTGCCAGCAGCTTGGGGTCTATCTGGGGCCATCAGCCCCAGCATTTT	NA	TRBJ1-5	many	TRBV7-9